Presented here are 5 T cell receptor beta chains from one specimen sequenced in a study of blood T cells in healthy people across ages. Using a J-beta primer mix together with a sample-barcoded 5' primer, a second PCR was run for roughly 6 to 12 cycles. TCRdb processed the 5' RACE reads anew with MiXCR; each CDR3 protein has one entry. Among around 1,000,000 distinct CDR3 sequences listed, 30% to 40% were seen once. Sequenced input: blood. The source of these receptors is a man between 18 and 29 years old in good health.

In its sample, this clonotype was seen a few times. The chain has TRBV4-3 and TRBJ1-2; D possibly corresponds to TRBD1 (6 bases). From germline, CDR1 is LGHNA and CDR2 YSLEER. CDR3 size: 15 residues. V lost 1 base to trimming and J lost 2 bases, with 11 bases between them. The CDR3 loop reads CASSQVSRGNYGYTF. The CDR3 DNA reads TGCGCCAGCAGCCAAGTTAGTAGGGGGAACTATGGCTACACCTTC.

Remarks on this clonotype: It may be a read error: a sequence one base away is much more abundant. This chain uses TRBV10-3 with TRBJ2-7, with D possibly being TRBD1 (6 bases). The CDR3 totals 15 residues. CDR1 and CDR2 from the germline V gene are ENHRY and SYGVKD. V lost 5 bases and J lost 7, with 21 bases in between. CDR3 coding DNA: TGTGCCATCAGTCTCATAGCAGGGGTCTACAATGAGCAGTACTTC. Translated: CAISLIAGVYNEQYF.

This clonotype was counted many times. The DNA of the CDR3 is TGTGCCAGCAGCCATGAAGTAGCCAAAAACATTCAGTACTTC. Translating it yields CASSHEVAKNIQYF. The chain couples TRBV7-2 to TRBJ2-4; unclear D gene. The V gene lost 5 bases and the J gene lost 0 bases, with 8 bases spanning the gap. CDR3 length: 14 amino acids. Per the germline V gene, CDR1 is SGHTA and CDR2 is FQGNSA.

This clonotype has just a few counts. The rearrangement links TRBV5-1 to TRBJ1-5; D gene uncertain. This CDR3 spans 13 amino acids. In germline, CDR1 is SGHRS, CDR2 YFSETQ. V lost 0 bases and J lost 6, with 7 bases in between. The CDR3 DNA follows: TGCGCCAGCAGCTTGGGGTGGGGTCAGCCCCAGCATTTT. It specifies CASSLGWGQPQHF.

This clonotype was found a few times. V and J are TRBV2 and TRBJ1-1; D remains ambiguous. V lost 8 bases and J 3 bases, leaving 13 bases between the germline ends. Germline V CDR1 and CDR2: SNHLY, FYNNEI. CDR3 length: 13 residues. CDR3 residues: CASARIVDTEAFF. The CDR3 DNA sequence: TGTGCCAGCGCCCGGATCGTTGACACTGAAGCTTTCTTT.